One and the same sample provided the 7 T cell receptor beta chains below, sequenced in a study of cytomegalovirus exposure and HLA in healthy donors. The PCR employed 60 Vbeta primers together with 13 Jbeta primers. Assay used: immunoSEQ multiplex PCR; TCRdb lists only in-frame clones, some missing. The top ten hold less than 15% of the sample, which has 90,000 to 120,000 clones, 74% seen once. The specimen was PBMCs. The receptors stem from a woman in her thirties or forties in good health and CMV-seropositive.

The V call is TRBV7-9, the J call TRBJ1-6; possibly TRBD1 for D (5 bases). CDR3 length equals 15 residues. The V end was cut by 7 bases, the J end by 10 bases, with 20 bases between. Germline CDR1 SEHNR, CDR2 FQNEAQ (reference sequence). This CDR3 reads CASTHWTGGESPLHF. Here the CDR3 DNA reads TGTGCCAGCACCCACTGGACTGGGGGGGAGTCACCCCTCCACTTT.

This chain uses TRBV19 with TRBJ1-5; the match to TRBD1 covers 8 bases. The CDR3 loop spans 16 amino acids. The V gene end was trimmed by 4 bases and the J gene end by 7 bases; junction bases not matched to a gene: 12. Germline CDR1 is LNHDA and CDR2 is SQIVND (reference sequence). The CDR3 DNA reads TGTGCCAGTAGTAGCCTGACAGGGGAATTTAGGCAGCCCCAGCATTTT. Its protein is CASSSLTGEFRQPQHF.

This clone was seen only a few times. The gene calls are TRBV5-6 and TRBJ2-5; D possibly corresponds to TRBD2 (5 bases). Trimming pared 1 base from V and 3 bases from J, leaving 13 bases between. From germline, CDR1 is SGHDT and CDR2 YYEEEE. The CDR3 loop spans 15 amino acids. CDR3 in amino acids: CASSLILDYKETQYF. CDR3 sequence (DNA): TGTGCCAGCAGCTTGATTCTCGACTATAAAGAGACCCAGTACTTC.

This clone was counted between two and nine times. The gene calls are TRBV7-6 and TRBJ1-1; D is possibly TRBD1 (5 bases). Germline V gives CDR1 SGHVS, CDR2 FNYEAQ. V was trimmed by 5 bases and J by 3 bases, leaving 13 bases between them. CDR3 length: 14 residues. The CDR3 DNA is TGTGCCAGCAGCCCGGGGGGTCTGGACACTGAAGCTTTCTTT. It encodes CASSPGGLDTEAFF.

This clone was detected only a few times. The gene calls are TRBV13 and TRBJ1-5; D remains unclear. CDR1 and CDR2 from the germline V gene are PRHDT and FYEKMQ (reference sequence). With 3 bases removed from V and 2 bases from J, the gap between germline ends came to 11 bases. The CDR3 is made up of 15 amino acids. CDR3 protein: CASSLTRGGNQPQHF. The CDR3 DNA sequence: TGTGCCAGCAGCTTGACCCGAGGCGGCAATCAGCCCCAGCATTTT.

This clone came up a few times. This sequence joins TRBV10-2 and TRBJ1-2; 10 bases agree with TRBD1. The CDR3 has 12 residues. V dropped 8 bases and J dropped 8; count of bases not matched to a gene: 5. Germline lookup yields CDR1 WSHSY and CDR2 SAAADI. For the CDR3, the DNA is TGCGCCAGCGGACAGGGGGTGGAAGGCTACACCTTC. This codes for CASGQGVEGYTF.

The genes are TRBV4-1 and TRBJ1-4; 7 bases align to TRBD1. The CDR3 covers 14 residues. J was trimmed by 8 bases and V by 4 bases; bases with no gene match: 7. The germline gives CDR1 MGHRA, CDR2 YSYEKL. CDR3 region: CASSRGQELEKLFF. The CDR3 DNA follows: TGCGCCAGCAGCCGAGGACAGGAATTGGAAAAACTGTTTTTT.